The sequence of this T cell receptor beta chain was determined in a study of shared clonotypes between healthy human individuals. Some clones are missing from TCRdb's copy, which holds only in-frame ones; the method was immunoSEQ multiplex PCR. The table shows some 2,400,000 clones, with under 97% occurring only once. The germline CDR1 and CDR2 sequences are SEHNR and FQNEAQ (reference sequence). The CDR3 extends over 15 amino acids. V was pared by 1 base and J by 7 bases, with 14 bases between. Healthy HIV-negative adults with no recent acute infections or vaccinations were recruited as donors. Naive CD45RA+ and memory CD45RA-negative subsets were split from CD4+ cells. As regards this clone: Its specificity is not known.

General observations from the study: There were few donors, and this limited the genetic and exposure-history diversity represented. Although depth was large, rarefaction showed that sequencing of the sorted subsets was incomplete.

The V call is TRBV7-9, the J call TRBJ2-1; D is ambiguous. The receptor was derived from a man between 18 and 35 years old in good health. Material for sequencing was naive CD4+ T cells sorted from blood. As to subset: CD45RA+ positively selected. CDR3 nucleotide sequence: TGTGCCAGCAGCTTAGGCCCCATGTCGCGGAATGAGCAGTTCTTC. This gives the protein CASSLGPMSRNEQFF.